The 11 T cell receptor beta chains given below trace back to one sample, sequenced in a study of cytomegalovirus exposure and HLA in healthy donors. The PCR was carried out with 60 Vbeta primers and 13 Jbeta primers. Sequencing used immunoSEQ multiplex PCR; TCRdb keeps in-frame clones, though not all of them. The data show roughly 190,000 clones, with about 59% seen just once and 2.5% to 3% held by the top ten. Material: PBMCs. Receptors originate from a man aged 35-49 years in good health and CMV-seronegative.

CDR3 coding DNA: TGCGCCAGCAGCTCGCTAGGGGGAGATTATTACGAGCAGTACTTC. It is translated as CASSSLGGDYYEQYF. V gene TRBV5-1 combines with J gene TRBJ2-7, with D maybe TRBD1 (6 bases). The V gene's germline CDR1 is SGHRS and CDR2 YFSETQ. V gave up 3 bases and J gave up 4 bases, with 17 bases separating them. This CDR3 spans 15 amino acids.

In this sample, this clone turned up a few times. The V and J genes are TRBV27 and TRBJ1-2, with a possible D match to TRBD1 (5 bases). CDR3 size: 14 residues. Trimming removed 2 bases from V and 8 bases from J, with 15 bases in between. CDR1 MNHEY and CDR2 SMNVEV come from the germline V gene (reference sequence). CDR3 loop: CASSLTSGQGGYTF. The CDR3 DNA reads TGTGCCAGCAGTTTAACCTCTGGACAAGGCGGCTACACCTTC.

In nucleotides, the CDR3 is TGTGCCAGCAGCCTCGCGGGGTCCAACGAGCAGTACTTC. It yields the protein CASSLAGSNEQYF. The chain uses TRBV11-1 and TRBJ2-7, with a weak D call TRBD2 (6 bases). The CDR3 runs 13 residues. The V and J ends lost 5 bases and 5 bases respectively, with 13 bases between them. Per the germline V gene, CDR1 is SGHAT and CDR2 is FQDESV (reference sequence).

The V and J genes are TRBV18 and TRBJ1-5, with a tentative D call TRBD1 (5 bases). The V end lost 3 bases, the J end lost 5 bases, and 14 bases lay between the germline ends. Germline values: CDR1 KGHSH, CDR2 LQKENI. The CDR3 totals 15 residues. CDR3 in amino acids: CASSPAGLEYQPQHF. The CDR3 coding sequence is TGTGCCAGCTCACCGGCAGGGCTAGAATATCAGCCCCAGCATTTT.

The chain recombines TRBV2 with TRBJ2-3; 7 bases match TRBD2. This CDR3 has 15 amino acids. The germline V gene encodes CDR1 SNHLY and CDR2 FYNNEI. The junction had 12 bases not matched to a gene; V was cut back by 3 bases and J by 9 bases. The CDR3 sequence is CASSDLHAAGSTQYF. The CDR3 coding sequence is TGTGCCAGCAGTGATCTGCACGCAGCGGGAAGCACGCAGTATTTT.

The gene calls are TRBV6-4 and TRBJ1-5; the D gene is possibly TRBD1 (5 bases). Trimming took 10 bases from V and 4 from J, leaving 17 bases between them. The germline V gene encodes CDR1 MRHNA and CDR2 SNTAGT. The CDR3 consists of 14 residues. CDR3: CAIPLGGGNQPQHF. For the CDR3, the DNA is TGTGCCATACCCCTCGGGGGGGGAAATCAGCCCCAGCATTTT.

The gene calls are TRBV7-2 and TRBJ2-3; TRBD1 agrees at 7 bases. The germline CDR1 and CDR2 sequences are SGHTA and FQGNSA. CDR3 length: 15 amino acids. V lost 4 bases and J lost 6; bases outside the gene matches: 10. In nucleotides, the CDR3 is TGTGCCAGCAGCTACCGACAGGGATCCACCGATACGCAGTATTTT. Residues: CASSYRQGSTDTQYF.

This clone has a single count. One end of the junction does not line up with germline, which may come from a read error. The chain links TRBV7-2 to TRBJ2-5; D gene uncertain. Per the germline V gene, CDR1 is SGHTA and CDR2 is FQGNSA. CDR3 length equals 13 residues. CDR3 residues: CASSLPSREAQYF. The CDR3 DNA sequence: TGTGCCAGCAGCTTACCCTCCCGAGAGGCCCAGTACTTC.

This chain links TRBV11-2 with TRBJ1-4; tentatively, D is TRBD1 (6 bases). Germline-derived CDR1 and CDR2 are SGHAT and FQNNGV. The CDR3 runs to 14 residues. Trimming removed 5 bases from V and 4 bases from J, with 11 bases in between. CDR3 nucleotide sequence: TGTGCCAGCAGCCACGACAGGATTAATGAAAAACTGTTTTTT. The encoded protein is CASSHDRINEKLFF. The entire variable domain, with the rest obtained from reference TRBV11-2 and TRBJ1-4, is as follows: EAGVAQSPRYKIIEKRQSVAFWCNPISGHATLYWYQQILGQGPKLLIQFQNNGVVDDSQLPKDRFSAERLKGVDSTLKIQPAKLEDSAVYLCASSHDRINEKLFFGSGTQLSVL.

The rearrangement links TRBV6-4 to TRBJ2-1, with TRBD2 matching 8 bases. The germline gives CDR1 MRHNA, CDR2 SNTAGT. The length of the CDR3 is 16 residues. V lost 6 bases, J lost 5 bases, and 12 bases stayed unmatched. The CDR3 spells CASSVLGLGKDNEQFF. CDR3 DNA: TGTGCCAGCAGCGTTCTGGGACTAGGGAAAGACAATGAGCAGTTCTTC.

V is TRBV6-5 and J is TRBJ1-5, with a tentative D call TRBD1 (5 bases). The CDR3 runs 15 residues. The V end was cut by 6 bases, the J end by 7 bases, with 19 bases between. CDR1 is MNHEY, CDR2 SVGAGI, per germline. The CDR3 region has the DNA TGTGCCAGCAGCCAGGGTGGGCAGGGCTGGCAGCCCCAGCATTTT. This encodes CASSQGGQGWQPQHF.